This is a list of T cell receptor beta chains from one sample in a study of blood T cell repertoires in COVID-19. Repertoires were generated with immunoSEQ multiplex PCR, while TCRdb's copy carries only in-frame clones and drops some. This table holds some 78,000 clones, 70% to 90% found once. Source material: peripheral blood. The receptors shown here come from a man between 65 and 85 years old with active or convalescent COVID-19. The CDR3 runs from the conserved cysteine through the conserved F or W. The D gene is left open where the match is weak. Rows may omit the clone size; those that give it use once, few, many or a size class.

cdr3_nt,cdr3_aa,d_call,clone_size,v_call,j_call
TGTGCCAGCAGCTCCCACACGGGAAACACCATATATTTT,CASSSHTGNTIYF,NA,NA,TRBV11-3,TRBJ1-3
TGTGCCAGCAGCTTACGTTGGGGGCGAAGCACTGAAGCTTTCTTT,CASSLRWGRSTEAFF,NA,NA,TRBV7-3,TRBJ1-1
TGTGCCAGCAGTTACAGTGTTCAGGGAGGGGGGGGCTACACCTTC,CASSYSVQGGGGYTF,NA,NA,TRBV6-6,TRBJ1-2
TGTGCCAGCAGTAGCCGCCAGGGGGCAGAAGGCTACACCTTC,CASSSRQGAEGYTF,TRBD1,NA,TRBV6-5,TRBJ1-2
TGTGCCAGCAGCTTCCGGGACAGGGTTGGTCTTGAGCAGTTCTTC,CASSFRDRVGLEQFF,TRBD1,NA,TRBV13,TRBJ2-1
TGTGCCAGCAATAGACTAGCGGGGGCATCCTACGAGCAGTACTTC,CASNRLAGASYEQYF,TRBD2,NA,TRBV2,TRBJ2-7
TGTGCCAGCAGCCGGCGGGGGGACGCTTACAATGAGCAGTTCTTC,CASSRRGDAYNEQFF,TRBD2,NA,TRBV4-2,TRBJ2-1
TGTGCCAGCAGCCAAGATGCGGCACCCTACGAGCAGTACTTC,CASSQDAAPYEQYF,NA,NA,TRBV4-2,TRBJ2-7
TGTGCCAGCACCCCAACTAGCGGGGCTCACAATGAGCAGTTCTTC,CASTPTSGAHNEQFF,TRBD2,NA,TRBV28,TRBJ2-1
TGTGCCAGCAGCTTGGACACCTTATATGGCTACACCTTC,CASSLDTLYGYTF,NA,NA,TRBV5-4,TRBJ1-2
TGTGCCACCAGCCCCCGACAGGGGGCGAACACTGAAGCTTTCTTT,CATSPRQGANTEAFF,TRBD1,few,TRBV15,TRBJ1-1
TGTGCCAGCAGCTTGGGGACAGGAGTCACTGAAGCTTTCTTT,CASSLGTGVTEAFF,TRBD1,NA,TRBV11-2,TRBJ1-1
TGCGCCAGCAGCCAATCCACGGGGTACGGGGGGAACACTGAAGCTTTCTTT,CASSQSTGYGGNTEAFF,NA,NA,TRBV4-1,TRBJ1-1
TGTGCCAGCAGTTCGCGAGGATATGGCTACACCTTC,CASSSRGYGYTF,NA,once,TRBV27,TRBJ1-2
TGTGCCAGCAGCGTTGAAGCGGGAAACACCATATATTTT,CASSVEAGNTIYF,NA,NA,TRBV9,TRBJ1-3
TGCGCCAGCAGCGGGACTAGCGGAGCAGAGACCCAGTACTTC,CASSGTSGAETQYF,TRBD2,NA,TRBV5-1,TRBJ2-5
TGTGCCAGCAGCCACTCCTTGGTGGGGGCTAGGGTCTACGAGCAGTACTTC,CASSHSLVGARVYEQYF,NA,NA,TRBV3-1/TRBV3-2,TRBJ2-7
TGTGCCAGCAAAGACAGGGCACGGATCTACGAGCAGTACTTC,CASKDRARIYEQYF,TRBD1,NA,TRBV27,TRBJ2-7
TGTGCCAGCAGAGCGGTCCCAGATACGCAGTATTTT,CASRAVPDTQYF,NA,NA,TRBV6-5,TRBJ2-3
TGTGCCAGCAGTTCCGGGGGACGGGGGGAGACCCAGTACTTC,CASSSGGRGETQYF,NA,NA,TRBV2,TRBJ2-5
TGTGCCAGCAGTCCACGGACAGGGTACAATCAGCCCCAGCATTTT,CASSPRTGYNQPQHF,TRBD1,NA,TRBV6-5,TRBJ1-5
TGTGCCAGCTCCGTCCAGGGGCCGTCGACCGGGGAGCTGTTTTTT,CASSVQGPSTGELFF,NA,few,TRBV7-9,TRBJ2-2
TGTGCCAGCAGCTTACTGGGGCGCGGCTATGGCTACACCTTC,CASSLLGRGYGYTF,NA,NA,TRBV13,TRBJ1-2
TGTGCCAGCAGCTTAGCGCGGGCGAGGGGGGCCAACGTCCTGACTTTC,CASSLARARGANVLTF,NA,NA,TRBV7-6,TRBJ2-6
TGTGCCAGCAGCTTTGGACAGGCGCATTCACCCCTCCACTTT,CASSFGQAHSPLHF,TRBD1,NA,TRBV5-8,TRBJ1-6
TGCGCCAGCAGCCAAGGCCTCACAGTAACCTCTGGAAACACCATATATTTT,CASSQGLTVTSGNTIYF,NA,once,TRBV4-3,TRBJ1-3
TGTGCCAGCAGCCTGAATACGGAGGGTAGAGACAATGAGCAGTTCTTC,CASSLNTEGRDNEQFF,NA,NA,TRBV3-1/TRBV3-2,TRBJ2-1
TGTGCCAGCAGTACCCTGACTACCGGCGGGGAGTTCTTC,CASSTLTTGGEFF,NA,NA,TRBV6-6,TRBJ2-1
TGTGCCCCCAGACGGGGTAAAGGTCCGAGCTCCTATAATTCACCCCTCCACTTT,CAPRRGKGPSSYNSPLHF,NA,NA,TRBV6-8,TRBJ1-6
TGTGCCATCAAGGGGTCCGGGAATTCACCCCTCCACTTT,CAIKGSGNSPLHF,NA,NA,TRBV28,TRBJ1-6
TGTGCCAGCTCACCATCGTCAGCAGGCCTCTACGAGCAGTACTTC,CASSPSSAGLYEQYF,NA,NA,TRBV18,TRBJ2-7